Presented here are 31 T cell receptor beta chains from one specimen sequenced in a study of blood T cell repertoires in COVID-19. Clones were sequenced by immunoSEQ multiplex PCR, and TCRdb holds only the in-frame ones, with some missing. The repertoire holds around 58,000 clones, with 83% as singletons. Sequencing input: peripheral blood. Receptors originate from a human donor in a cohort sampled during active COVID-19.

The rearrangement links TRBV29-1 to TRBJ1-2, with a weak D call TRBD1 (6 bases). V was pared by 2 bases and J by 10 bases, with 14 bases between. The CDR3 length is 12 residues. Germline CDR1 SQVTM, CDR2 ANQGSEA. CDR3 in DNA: TGCAGCGTTGAACCGCCGCAGGGGTACTACACCTTC. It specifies CSVEPPQGYYTF.

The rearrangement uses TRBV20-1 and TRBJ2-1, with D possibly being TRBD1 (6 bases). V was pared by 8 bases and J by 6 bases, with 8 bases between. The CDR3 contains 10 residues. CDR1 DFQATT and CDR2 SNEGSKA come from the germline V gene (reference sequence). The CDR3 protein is CSPQGNEQFF. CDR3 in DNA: TGCAGTCCACAGGGCAATGAGCAGTTCTTC.

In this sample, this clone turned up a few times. The CDR3 is CASKSLHRDDEQYF. CDR3 in DNA: TGTGCCAGCAAAAGCCTCCACAGGGACGACGAGCAGTACTTC. V gene TRBV25-1 combines with J gene TRBJ2-7; D is perhaps TRBD1 (6 bases). The CDR3 totals 14 residues. V gave up 7 bases and J gave up 5 bases, with 18 bases separating them. Germline lookup yields CDR1 MGHDK and CDR2 SYGVNS.

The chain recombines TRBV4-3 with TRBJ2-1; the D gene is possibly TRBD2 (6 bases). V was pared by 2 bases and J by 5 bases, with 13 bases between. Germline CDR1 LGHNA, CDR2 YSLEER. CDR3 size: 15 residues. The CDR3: CASSQLATRDNEQFF. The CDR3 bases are TGCGCCAGCAGCCAACTAGCGACTCGGGACAATGAGCAGTTCTTC.

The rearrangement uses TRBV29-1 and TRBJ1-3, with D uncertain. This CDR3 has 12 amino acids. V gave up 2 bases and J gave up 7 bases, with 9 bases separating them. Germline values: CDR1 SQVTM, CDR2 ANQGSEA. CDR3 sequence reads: CSVEKSPNTIYF. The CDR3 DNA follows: TGCAGCGTTGAAAAGAGCCCTAACACCATATATTTT.

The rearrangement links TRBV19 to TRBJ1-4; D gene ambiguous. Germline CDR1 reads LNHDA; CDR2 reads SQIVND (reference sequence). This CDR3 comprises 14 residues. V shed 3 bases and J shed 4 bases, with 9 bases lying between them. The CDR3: CASSIGQNNEKLFF. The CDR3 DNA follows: TGTGCCAGTAGTATTGGCCAGAATAATGAAAAACTGTTTTTT.

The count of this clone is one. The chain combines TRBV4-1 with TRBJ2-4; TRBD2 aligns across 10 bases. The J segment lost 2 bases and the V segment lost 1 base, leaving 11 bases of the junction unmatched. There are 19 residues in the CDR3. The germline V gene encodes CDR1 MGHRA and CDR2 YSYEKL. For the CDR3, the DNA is TGCGCCAGCAGCCAAGGATCCAGCGGGGGGGATGGGTCCAAAAACATTCAGTACTTC. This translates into CASSQGSSGGDGSKNIQYF.

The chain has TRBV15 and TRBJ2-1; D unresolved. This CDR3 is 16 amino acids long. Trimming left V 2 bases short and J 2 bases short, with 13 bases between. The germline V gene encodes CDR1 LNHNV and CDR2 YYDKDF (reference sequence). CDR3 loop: CATSRNTEVAYNEQFF. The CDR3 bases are TGTGCCACCAGCAGAAACACCGAGGTAGCCTACAATGAGCAGTTCTTC.

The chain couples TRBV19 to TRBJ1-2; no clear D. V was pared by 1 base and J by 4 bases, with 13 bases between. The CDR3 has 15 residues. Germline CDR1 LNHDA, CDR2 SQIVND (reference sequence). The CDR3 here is CASSIGGSDIYGYTF. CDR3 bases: TGTGCCAGTAGTATAGGCGGCAGCGATATCTATGGCTACACCTTC.

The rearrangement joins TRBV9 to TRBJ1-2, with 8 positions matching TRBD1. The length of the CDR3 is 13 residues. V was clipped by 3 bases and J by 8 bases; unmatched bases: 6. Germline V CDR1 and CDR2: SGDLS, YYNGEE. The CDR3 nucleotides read TGTGCCAGCAGCGCAGGACAGGGCGACGGCTACACCTTC. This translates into CASSAGQGDGYTF.

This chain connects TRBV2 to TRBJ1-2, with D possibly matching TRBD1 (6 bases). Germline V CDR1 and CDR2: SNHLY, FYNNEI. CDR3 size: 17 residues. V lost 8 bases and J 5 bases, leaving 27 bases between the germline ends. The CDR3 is CASGGGGRANFHYGYTF. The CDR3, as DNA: TGTGCCAGCGGCGGGGGGGGCAGGGCGAATTTTCATTATGGCTACACCTTC.

The CDR3, as DNA: TGTGCCAGCAGTGTCGGCGGGGCTCGCGGCGAGCAGTACTTC. Protein: CASSVGGARGEQYF. This rearrangement joins TRBV9 to TRBJ2-7; tentatively, D is TRBD2 (6 bases). CDR1 SGDLS and CDR2 YYNGEE come from the germline V gene. This CDR3 has 14 residues. Trimming took 5 bases from V and 6 from J, leaving 18 bases between them. The full variable domain, with the rest looked up from reference TRBV9 and TRBJ2-7, is DSGVTQTPKHLITATGQRVTLRCSPRSGDLSVYWYQQSLDQGLQFLIQYYNGEERAKGNILERFSAQQFPDLHSELNLSSLELGDSALYFCASSVGGARGEQYFGPGTRLTVT.

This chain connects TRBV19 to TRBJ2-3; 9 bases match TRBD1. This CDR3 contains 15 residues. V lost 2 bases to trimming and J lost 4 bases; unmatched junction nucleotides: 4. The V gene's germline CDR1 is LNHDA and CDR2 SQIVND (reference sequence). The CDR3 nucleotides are TGTGCCAGTAGTATATTAGGGACAGGGCCAGATACGCAGTATTTT. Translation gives CASSILGTGPDTQYF.

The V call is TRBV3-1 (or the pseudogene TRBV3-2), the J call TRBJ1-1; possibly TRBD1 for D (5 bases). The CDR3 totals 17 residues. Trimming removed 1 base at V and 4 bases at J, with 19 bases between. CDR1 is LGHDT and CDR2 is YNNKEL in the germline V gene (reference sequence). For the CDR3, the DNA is TGTGCCAGCAGCCAAGTCCCAGGATCTCCGGGGGGCACTGAAGCTTTCTTT. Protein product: CASSQVPGSPGGTEAFF.

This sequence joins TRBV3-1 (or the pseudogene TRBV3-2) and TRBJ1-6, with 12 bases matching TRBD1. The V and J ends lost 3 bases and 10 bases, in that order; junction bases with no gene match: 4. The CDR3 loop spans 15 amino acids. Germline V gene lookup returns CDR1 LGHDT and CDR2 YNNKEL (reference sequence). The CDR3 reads CASSQGTGGDSPLHF. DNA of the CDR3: TGTGCCAGCAGCCAGGGGACAGGGGGCGACTCACCCCTCCACTTT.

CDR3 amino acids: CASSELKGAQYF. The CDR3 DNA reads TGCGCCAGCAGTGAGCTAAAGGGAGCCCAGTACTTC. The chain recombines TRBV10-2 with TRBJ2-5; tentatively, D is TRBD2 (5 bases). Germline assignment: CDR1 WSHSY and CDR2 SAAADI. Trimming pared 2 bases from V and 9 bases from J, leaving 10 bases between. The CDR3 extends over 12 amino acids.

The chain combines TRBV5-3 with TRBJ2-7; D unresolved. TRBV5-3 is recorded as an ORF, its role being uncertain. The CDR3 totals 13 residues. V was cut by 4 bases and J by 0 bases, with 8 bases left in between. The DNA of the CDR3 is TGTGCCAGAAGCCTAAATAGCTCCTACGAGCAGTACTTC. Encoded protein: CARSLNSSYEQYF.

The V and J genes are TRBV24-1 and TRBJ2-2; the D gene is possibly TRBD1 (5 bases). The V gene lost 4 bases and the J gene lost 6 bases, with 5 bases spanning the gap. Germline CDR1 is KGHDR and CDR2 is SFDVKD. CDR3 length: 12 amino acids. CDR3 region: CATSEGAGELFF. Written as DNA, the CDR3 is TGTGCCACCAGTGAAGGGGCCGGGGAGCTGTTTTTT.

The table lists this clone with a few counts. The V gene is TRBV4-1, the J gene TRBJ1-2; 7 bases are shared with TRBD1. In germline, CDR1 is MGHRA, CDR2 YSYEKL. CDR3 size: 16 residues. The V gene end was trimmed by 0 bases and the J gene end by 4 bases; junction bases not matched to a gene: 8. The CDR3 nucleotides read TGCGCCAGCAGCCAAGATCTGGGCAGGGGGATCTATGGCTACACCTTC. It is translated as CASSQDLGRGIYGYTF.

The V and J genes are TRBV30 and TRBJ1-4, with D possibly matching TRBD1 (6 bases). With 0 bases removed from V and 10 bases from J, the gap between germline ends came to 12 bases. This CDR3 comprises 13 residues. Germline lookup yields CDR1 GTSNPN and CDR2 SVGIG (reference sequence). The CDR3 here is CAWSVQGGGKLFF. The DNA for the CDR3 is TGTGCCTGGAGTGTACAGGGCGGCGGAAAACTGTTTTTT.

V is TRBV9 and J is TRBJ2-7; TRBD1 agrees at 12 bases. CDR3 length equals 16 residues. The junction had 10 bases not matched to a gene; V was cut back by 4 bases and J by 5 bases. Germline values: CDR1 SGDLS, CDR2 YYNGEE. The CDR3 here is CASSMSPGTGGHEQYF. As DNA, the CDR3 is TGTGCCAGCAGCATGTCGCCCGGGACAGGGGGCCACGAGCAGTACTTC.

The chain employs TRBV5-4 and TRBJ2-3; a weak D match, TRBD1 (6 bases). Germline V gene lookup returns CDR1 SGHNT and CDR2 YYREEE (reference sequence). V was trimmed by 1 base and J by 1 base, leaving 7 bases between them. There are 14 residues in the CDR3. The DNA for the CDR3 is TGTGCCAGCAGCTTGAAGGGGGGCACAGATACGCAGTATTTT. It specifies CASSLKGGTDTQYF. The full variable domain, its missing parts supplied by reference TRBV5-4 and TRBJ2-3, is ETGVTQSPTHLIKTRGQQVTLRCSSQSGHNTVSWYQQALGQGPQFIFQYYREEENGRGNFPPRFSGLQFPNYSSELNVNALELDDSALYLCASSLKGGTDTQYFGPGTRLTVL.

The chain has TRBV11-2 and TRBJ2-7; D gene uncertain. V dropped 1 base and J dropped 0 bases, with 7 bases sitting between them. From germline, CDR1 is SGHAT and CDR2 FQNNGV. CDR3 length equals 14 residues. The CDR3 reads CASSLGFSSYEQYF. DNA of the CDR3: TGTGCCAGCAGCTTAGGTTTCTCCTCCTACGAGCAGTACTTC. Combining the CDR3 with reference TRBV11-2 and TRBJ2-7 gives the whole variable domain EAGVAQSPRYKIIEKRQSVAFWCNPISGHATLYWYQQILGQGPKLLIQFQNNGVVDDSQLPKDRFSAERLKGVDSTLKIQPAKLEDSAVYLCASSLGFSSYEQYFGPGTRLTVT.

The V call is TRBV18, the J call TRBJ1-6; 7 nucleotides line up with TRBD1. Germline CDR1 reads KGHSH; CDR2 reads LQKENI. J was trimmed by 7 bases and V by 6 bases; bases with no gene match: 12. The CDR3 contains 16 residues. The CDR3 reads CASSQTGTASNSPLHF. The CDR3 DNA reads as TGTGCCAGCTCCCAAACCGGGACAGCGTCCAATTCACCCCTCCACTTT.

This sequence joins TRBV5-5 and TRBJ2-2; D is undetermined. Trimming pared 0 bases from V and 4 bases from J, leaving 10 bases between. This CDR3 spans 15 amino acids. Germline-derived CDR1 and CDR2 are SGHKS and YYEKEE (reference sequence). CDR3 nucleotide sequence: TGTGCCAGCAGCTTGGTTCAACAGATCACCGGGGAGCTGTTTTTT. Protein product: CASSLVQQITGELFF.

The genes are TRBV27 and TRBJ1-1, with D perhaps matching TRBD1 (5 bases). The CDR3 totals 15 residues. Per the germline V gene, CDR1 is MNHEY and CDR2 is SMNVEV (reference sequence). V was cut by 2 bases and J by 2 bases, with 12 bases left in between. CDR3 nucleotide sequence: TGTGCCAGCAGTTTAGGGGCGTTAAGAAACACTGAAGCTTTCTTT. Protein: CASSLGALRNTEAFF.

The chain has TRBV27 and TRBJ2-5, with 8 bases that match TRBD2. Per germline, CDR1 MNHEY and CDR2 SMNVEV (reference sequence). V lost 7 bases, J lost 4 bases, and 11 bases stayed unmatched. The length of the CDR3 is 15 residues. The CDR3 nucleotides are TGTGCCAGCAATCCCGGGACTAGAGCCGGAGAGACCCAGTACTTC. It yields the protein CASNPGTRAGETQYF.

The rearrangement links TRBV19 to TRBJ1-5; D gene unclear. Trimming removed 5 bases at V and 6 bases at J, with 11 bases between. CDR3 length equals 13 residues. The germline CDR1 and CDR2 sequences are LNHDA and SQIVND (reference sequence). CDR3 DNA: TGTGCCAGTAGTCTACAGCCCTCTCAGCCCCAGCATTTT. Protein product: CASSLQPSQPQHF. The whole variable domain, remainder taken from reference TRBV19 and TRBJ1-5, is DGGITQSPKYLFRKEGQNVTLSCEQNLNHDAMYWYRQDPGQGLRLIYYSQIVNDFQKGDIAEGYSVSREKKESFPLTVTSAQKNPTAFYLCASSLQPSQPQHFGDGTRLSIL.

The DNA for the CDR3 is TGTGCCAGCGGAACAGTTGGAGGACTAGCCGGGCCGGCTTTCTTT. Its protein product is CASGTVGGLAGPAFF. The rearrangement uses TRBV6-5 and TRBJ1-1; D is uncertain. Germline V gene data show CDR1 as MNHEY and CDR2 as SVGAGI. CDR3 size: 15 residues. The V end lost 8 bases, the J end lost 11 bases, and 27 bases lay between the germline ends.

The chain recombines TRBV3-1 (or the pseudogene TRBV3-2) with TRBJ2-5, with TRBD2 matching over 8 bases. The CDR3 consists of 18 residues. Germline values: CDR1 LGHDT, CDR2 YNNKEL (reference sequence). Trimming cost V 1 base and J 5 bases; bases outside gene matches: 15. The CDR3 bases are TGTGCCAGCAGCCAAGGCAGTCAAAAGCGGGAGTCATGGGAGACCCAGTACTTC. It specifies CASSQGSQKRESWETQYF.

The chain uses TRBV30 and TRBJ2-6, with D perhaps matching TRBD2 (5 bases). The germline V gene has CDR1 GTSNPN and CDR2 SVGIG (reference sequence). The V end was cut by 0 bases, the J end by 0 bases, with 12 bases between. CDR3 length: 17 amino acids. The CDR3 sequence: CAWSVRGLISGANVLTF. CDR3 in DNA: TGTGCCTGGAGTGTACGAGGACTTATCTCTGGGGCCAACGTCCTGACTTTC.